The rows below give T cell receptor beta chains drawn from one sample of a study of regulatory T cells in long-lasting Graves disease. TCRdb reprocessed the multiplex PCR reads with MiXCR, giving one entry per CDR3 protein. The sample includes roughly 500,000 distinct CDR3 sequences, 14% of them seen just once. This same sample was also taken into another study, of T cells in Graves' hyperthyroidism and ophthalmopathy.

This specimen consisted of peripheral blood mononuclear cells (PBMCs), obtained at new diagnosis, from a patient treated with antithyroid drugs. Every receptor here comes from a woman between 45 and 65 years old with Graves disease. Both conserved end residues are part of each CDR3. The D gene is left open where the match is weak. Part of the rows lack a size; the others show once, few, many or a class for expanded clones.

clone_size: many
v_call: TRBV4-2
j_call: TRBJ2-5
d_call: TRBD2
cdr3_nt: TGTGCCAGCAGCCAAGCCCTGGGGCCGACTAGCGGGAAAGAGACCCAGTACTTC
cdr3_aa: CASSQALGPTSGKETQYF

clone_size: .
v_call: TRBV30
j_call: TRBJ1-1
d_call: .
cdr3_nt: TGTGCCTGGAGTGTACGCAGATTCGCGAACACTGAAGCTTTCTTT
cdr3_aa: CAWSVRRFANTEAFF

clone_size: .
v_call: TRBV6-1
j_call: TRBJ1-5
d_call: TRBD1
cdr3_nt: TGTGCCAGCAGTAGACAGGGTTTGAGCAATCAGCCCCAGCATTTT
cdr3_aa: CASSRQGLSNQPQHF

clone_size: .
v_call: TRBV30
j_call: TRBJ2-3
d_call: .
cdr3_nt: TGTGCCTGGAGTGGAGACCCAAACACAGATACGCAGTATTTT
cdr3_aa: CAWSGDPNTDTQYF

clone_size: few
v_call: TRBV20-1
j_call: TRBJ1-2
d_call: .
cdr3_nt: TGCAGTGCTAGAGGGCAGGGAAGTAGTGGCTACACCTTC
cdr3_aa: CSARGQGSSGYTF

clone_size: .
v_call: TRBV6-1
j_call: TRBJ2-3
d_call: .
cdr3_nt: TGTGCCAGCAGTGGATCCGGGGGTGCAGATACGCAGTATTTT
cdr3_aa: CASSGSGGADTQYF

clone_size: many
v_call: TRBV7-2
j_call: TRBJ2-4
d_call: .
cdr3_nt: TGTGCCAGCAGCTTGAGACAAACCCAGGGGGCCAAAAACATTCAGTACTTC
cdr3_aa: CASSLRQTQGAKNIQYF

clone_size: .
v_call: TRBV5-1
j_call: TRBJ1-1
d_call: .
cdr3_nt: TGCGCCAGCAGCAATCCGGGACACTTGAACACTGAAGCTTTCTTT
cdr3_aa: CASSNPGHLNTEAFF

clone_size: many
v_call: TRBV11-2
j_call: TRBJ1-1
d_call: .
cdr3_nt: TGTGCCAGCAGCCCCGGGGCTTTGGGTGTCGACACTGAAGCTTTCTTT
cdr3_aa: CASSPGALGVDTEAFF

clone_size: many
v_call: TRBV2
j_call: TRBJ2-4
d_call: .
cdr3_nt: TGTGCCAGCAAAGGGGACGGCAAAAACATTCAGTACTTC
cdr3_aa: CASKGDGKNIQYF

clone_size: .
v_call: TRBV19
j_call: TRBJ2-3
d_call: .
cdr3_nt: TGTGCCAGTAGTCGAGACCCTGGCCCAACTAGCACAGATACGCAGTATTTT
cdr3_aa: CASSRDPGPTSTDTQYF

clone_size: many
v_call: TRBV27
j_call: TRBJ1-1
d_call: .
cdr3_nt: TGTGCCAGCAGTTTTAACAGCGTAAACACTGAAGCTTTCTTT
cdr3_aa: CASSFNSVNTEAFF

clone_size: once
v_call: TRBV7-3
j_call: TRBJ1-4
d_call: .
cdr3_nt: TGTGCCAGCAGCGTAGGGGGACGAAATGAAAAACTGTTTTTT
cdr3_aa: CASSVGGRNEKLFF

clone_size: few
v_call: TRBV6-5
j_call: TRBJ2-5
d_call: TRBD2
cdr3_nt: TGTGCCAGCAGTTATCGGGGACTAAAACAAGAGACCCAGTACTTC
cdr3_aa: CASSYRGLKQETQYF

clone_size: few
v_call: TRBV19
j_call: TRBJ1-1
d_call: .
cdr3_nt: TGTGCCAGTAGTATCTCTGGGTCGGATGAAGCTTTCTTT
cdr3_aa: CASSISGSDEAFF

clone_size: many
v_call: TRBV5-1
j_call: TRBJ2-5
d_call: .
cdr3_nt: TGCGCCAGCAGCTTGGCGGGAACCCTTGGGGAGACCCAGTACTTC
cdr3_aa: CASSLAGTLGETQYF

clone_size: many
v_call: TRBV6-2/TRBV6-3
j_call: TRBJ2-7
d_call: .
cdr3_nt: TGTGCCAGCAGTTACGAGGGTACAAGCTCCTACGAGCAGTACTTC
cdr3_aa: CASSYEGTSSYEQYF

clone_size: .
v_call: TRBV27
j_call: TRBJ2-7
d_call: TRBD2
cdr3_nt: TGTGCCAGCAGTTTGAGTAGCGGGAGTTATATCTACGAGCAGTACTTC
cdr3_aa: CASSLSSGSYIYEQYF

clone_size: few
v_call: TRBV6-1
j_call: TRBJ2-2
d_call: TRBD2
cdr3_nt: TGTGCCAGCAGACAGCGGGAGTGGCTTGGAACCGGGGAGCTGTTTTTT
cdr3_aa: CASRQREWLGTGELFF

clone_size: few
v_call: TRBV30
j_call: TRBJ2-7
d_call: TRBD1
cdr3_nt: TGTGCCTGGACCGGGACAGGGGTATACGAGCAGTACTTC
cdr3_aa: CAWTGTGVYEQYF

clone_size: few
v_call: TRBV30
j_call: TRBJ1-3
d_call: .
cdr3_nt: TGTGCCTGGAGTCTCATCTCTGGAAACACCATATATTTT
cdr3_aa: CAWSLISGNTIYF

clone_size: .
v_call: TRBV6-1
j_call: TRBJ2-7
d_call: TRBD1
cdr3_nt: TGTGCCAGCAGTCGAGGGACAGGGAGATTCAAGCAGTACTTC
cdr3_aa: CASSRGTGRFKQYF

clone_size: .
v_call: TRBV7-9
j_call: TRBJ2-2
d_call: TRBD2
cdr3_nt: TGTGCCAGCAGCCCCCCCGCGGGAGAGGCCGGGGAGCTGTTTTTT
cdr3_aa: CASSPPAGEAGELFF

clone_size: .
v_call: TRBV24-1
j_call: TRBJ1-3
d_call: TRBD1
cdr3_nt: TGTGCCACCAGTGATCCCGGGACAGATTCTGGAAACACCATATATTTT
cdr3_aa: CATSDPGTDSGNTIYF

clone_size: many
v_call: TRBV28
j_call: TRBJ2-7
d_call: TRBD2
cdr3_nt: TGTGCCAGCAGTTCTCCTAGCGGGAGTGGGGCCTACGAGCAGTACTTC
cdr3_aa: CASSSPSGSGAYEQYF

clone_size: .
v_call: TRBV6-5
j_call: TRBJ2-5
d_call: TRBD2
cdr3_nt: TGTGCCAGCAGTTACTCGGTAGCGGGAGTAGGTCTGGCCCAGTACTTC
cdr3_aa: CASSYSVAGVGLAQYF

clone_size: few
v_call: TRBV7-2
j_call: TRBJ2-7
d_call: TRBD2
cdr3_nt: TGTGCCAGCAGCTCACGGGATAGCGGGCCAGTTAGGCAGTACTTC
cdr3_aa: CASSSRDSGPVRQYF

clone_size: many
v_call: TRBV28
j_call: TRBJ2-1
d_call: .
cdr3_nt: TGTGCCAGCAGTACCTACGGCGGGACCACCAATGAGCAGTTCTTC
cdr3_aa: CASSTYGGTTNEQFF

clone_size: .
v_call: TRBV7-9
j_call: TRBJ1-2
d_call: TRBD1
cdr3_nt: TGTGCCAGCAGCTTGGGGAGGGGGCTTTATTTCGGCTACACCTTC
cdr3_aa: CASSLGRGLYFGYTF

clone_size: many
v_call: TRBV5-1
j_call: TRBJ1-1
d_call: TRBD1
cdr3_nt: TGCGCCAGCAGCTTCCGGGACAGGGGGCTTATGAACACTGAAGCTTTCTTT
cdr3_aa: CASSFRDRGLMNTEAFF

clone_size: .
v_call: TRBV6-5
j_call: TRBJ2-7
d_call: .
cdr3_nt: TGTGCCAGCAGTTACTCCGGGAACATCTACGAGCAGTACTTC
cdr3_aa: CASSYSGNIYEQYF

clone_size: many
v_call: TRBV12-3/TRBV12-4
j_call: TRBJ2-2
d_call: .
cdr3_nt: TGTGCCAGCAGTTTATGGTCCGACAGGAGCACCGGGGAGCTGTTTTTT
cdr3_aa: CASSLWSDRSTGELFF

clone_size: many
v_call: TRBV20-1
j_call: TRBJ1-2
d_call: TRBD1
cdr3_nt: TGCAGTGCCGCCCCCACAGGGGTGAACTATGGCTACACCTTC
cdr3_aa: CSAAPTGVNYGYTF

clone_size: .
v_call: TRBV5-1
j_call: TRBJ2-2
d_call: .
cdr3_nt: TGCGCCAGCAGCGCCGGGACGGCCACCGGGGAGCTGTTTTTT
cdr3_aa: CASSAGTATGELFF

clone_size: .
v_call: TRBV6-2/TRBV6-3
j_call: TRBJ2-3
d_call: .
cdr3_nt: TGTGCCAGCAGTTCTGGGGACGCAGGCACGTATACGCAGTATTTT
cdr3_aa: CASSSGDAGTYTQYF

clone_size: .
v_call: TRBV6-1
j_call: TRBJ2-5
d_call: TRBD2
cdr3_nt: TGTGCCAGCAGTGAAGTTAGCGGGATTCAAGAGACCCAGTACTTC
cdr3_aa: CASSEVSGIQETQYF

clone_size: .
v_call: TRBV4-1
j_call: TRBJ2-7
d_call: TRBD1
cdr3_nt: TGCGCCAGCAGCCACGGGACAGGGGCGGACGAGCAGTACTTC
cdr3_aa: CASSHGTGADEQYF

clone_size: many
v_call: TRBV11-2
j_call: TRBJ1-4
d_call: TRBD1
cdr3_nt: TGTGCCAGCAGCGTGGGACAGCCAAATGAAAAACTGTTTTTT
cdr3_aa: CASSVGQPNEKLFF

clone_size: few
v_call: TRBV7-9
j_call: TRBJ2-7
d_call: TRBD1
cdr3_nt: TGTGCCAGCAGCCCAAGAGCGGGACAGGGATCCTACGAGCAGTACTTC
cdr3_aa: CASSPRAGQGSYEQYF

clone_size: .
v_call: TRBV7-2
j_call: TRBJ2-2
d_call: .
cdr3_nt: TGTGCCAGCAGCCCGCGGAAACGCTACTCCCCAATTACCGGGGAGCTGTTTTTT
cdr3_aa: CASSPRKRYSPITGELFF

clone_size: many
v_call: TRBV28
j_call: TRBJ1-1
d_call: .
cdr3_nt: TGTGCCGCCACCAGGACCGCTGAAGCTTTCTTT
cdr3_aa: CAATRTAEAFF

clone_size: few
v_call: TRBV5-8
j_call: TRBJ2-3
d_call: TRBD1
cdr3_nt: TGTGCCAGCAGCCCGGGCCGTGAGACAGGGGGCATAGATACGCAGTATTTT
cdr3_aa: CASSPGRETGGIDTQYF

clone_size: few
v_call: TRBV19
j_call: TRBJ2-5
d_call: TRBD2
cdr3_nt: TGTGCCAGTAGTACGACTAGCGGGAGGGGGACCCAGTACTTC
cdr3_aa: CASSTTSGRGTQYF

clone_size: many
v_call: TRBV28
j_call: TRBJ2-1
d_call: TRBD2
cdr3_nt: TGTGCCAGCAGTGTCCGTAGCGGGAGCTCCTACAATGAGCAGTTCTTC
cdr3_aa: CASSVRSGSSYNEQFF

clone_size: few
v_call: TRBV13
j_call: TRBJ1-6
d_call: .
cdr3_nt: TGTGCCAGCAGGGATGACAGGCTTAATTCACCCCTCCACTTT
cdr3_aa: CASRDDRLNSPLHF

clone_size: few
v_call: TRBV18
j_call: TRBJ2-1
d_call: TRBD2
cdr3_nt: TGTGCCAGCTCACCGTGGCGGGAGGGCCCCTACAATGAGCAGTTCTTC
cdr3_aa: CASSPWREGPYNEQFF

clone_size: many
v_call: TRBV29-1
j_call: TRBJ2-1
d_call: .
cdr3_nt: TGCAGCGTTGAAGGTGGGGGTACCTACAATGAGCAGTTCTTC
cdr3_aa: CSVEGGGTYNEQFF

clone_size: many
v_call: TRBV6-4
j_call: TRBJ2-5
d_call: TRBD2
cdr3_nt: TGTGCCAGCAGTAGACTGGCGGGAGGGGCAGAGACCCAGTACTTC
cdr3_aa: CASSRLAGGAETQYF

clone_size: few
v_call: TRBV19
j_call: TRBJ2-7
d_call: TRBD1
cdr3_nt: TGTGCCAGTAGTGCTGGGACAGGAGCGAACTACGAGCAGTACTTC
cdr3_aa: CASSAGTGANYEQYF

clone_size: few
v_call: TRBV4-1
j_call: TRBJ2-7
d_call: .
cdr3_nt: TGCGCCAGCAGCCAAGATCTCGCGGCTTTTCCGTACTTC
cdr3_aa: CASSQDLAAFPYF

clone_size: few
v_call: TRBV5-1
j_call: TRBJ2-7
d_call: .
cdr3_nt: TGCGCCAGCAGCTTGGACATGGGAACCTACGAGCAGTACTTC
cdr3_aa: CASSLDMGTYEQYF

clone_size: .
v_call: TRBV6-1
j_call: TRBJ2-5
d_call: .
cdr3_nt: TGTGCCAGCAGTCCCGACCCAGATGGTGGCCAGTACTTC
cdr3_aa: CASSPDPDGGQYF

clone_size: .
v_call: TRBV30
j_call: TRBJ1-3
d_call: .
cdr3_nt: TGTGCCTGGAGTCCCACAGGGAGTTCTGGAAACACCATATATTTT
cdr3_aa: CAWSPTGSSGNTIYF

clone_size: .
v_call: TRBV29-1
j_call: TRBJ1-5
d_call: TRBD1
cdr3_nt: TGCAGCGTAATATGGCGTGGACAGGGGAAGTGTCAGCCCCAGCATTTT
cdr3_aa: CSVIWRGQGKCQPQHF

clone_size: many
v_call: TRBV6-2/TRBV6-3
j_call: TRBJ1-4
d_call: .
cdr3_nt: TGTGCCAGCAGTTACTCGAGCCTGACAGTTTCAACTAATGAAAAACTGTTTTTT
cdr3_aa: CASSYSSLTVSTNEKLFF

clone_size: .
v_call: TRBV7-9
j_call: TRBJ1-4
d_call: TRBD1
cdr3_nt: TGTGCCACTGGGGACAGTGAAAAACTGTTTTTT
cdr3_aa: CATGDSEKLFF

clone_size: .
v_call: TRBV6-2/TRBV6-3
j_call: TRBJ2-4
d_call: .
cdr3_nt: TGTGCCAGCAGTTCAATAATAGCCAAAAACATTCAGTACTTC
cdr3_aa: CASSSIIAKNIQYF

clone_size: .
v_call: TRBV5-1
j_call: TRBJ2-1
d_call: .
cdr3_nt: TGCGCCAGCAGCATTAGTGGGAGTCCGAACAATGAGCAGTTCTTC
cdr3_aa: CASSISGSPNNEQFF